What follows are 27 T cell receptor beta chains derived from one specimen sequenced in a study of metastatic and nonmetastatic thyroid tumors. TCRdb called clones again from the PCR reads with MiXCR. The table has tens of thousands of clones, 24% seen once. Patients underwent thyroid surgery, and none had received any treatment before it. Material for sequencing was tumor tissue. The receptors come from a female donor with papillary thyroid cancer or a benign thyroid nodule (not recorded which). Some clones in this sample may be carry-over from other donors' samples.

Ten or more counts support this clone. Within the sample, other DNA sequences also encode this same CDR3. J is TRBJ2-7 and V is TRBV18; the D gene is possibly TRBD2 (6 bases). The ends were cut back, 5 bases at V and 7 bases at J, with 9 bases in the middle. Germline CDR1 reads KGHSH; CDR2 reads LQKENI. The CDR3 spans 11 residues. In DNA form, the CDR3 reads TGTGCCAGCTCATCTCGGGGGGAGCAGTACTTC. It translates to CASSSRGEQYF. Complete variable domain (other parts from reference TRBV18 and TRBJ2-7): NAGVMQNPRHLVRRRGQEARLRCSPMKGHSHVYWYRQLPEEGLKFMVYLQKENIIDESGMPKERFSAEFPKEGPSILRIQQVVRGDSAAYFCASSSRGEQYFGPGTRLTVT.

The chain joins TRBV14 to TRBJ2-2, with 7 bases matching TRBD2. Germline lookup yields CDR1 SGHDN and CDR2 FVKESK. The CDR3 runs 14 residues. The trim removed 1 base at V and 6 bases at J, leaving 2 bases unmatched. The CDR3 loop is CASSQGRESGELFF. For the CDR3, the DNA is TGTGCCAGCAGCCAAGGGCGGGAGTCCGGGGAGCTGTTTTTT.

The V gene is TRBV30, the J gene TRBJ2-7, with D uncertain. CDR3 length: 11 amino acids. Trimming took off 2 bases at V and 2 bases at J, with 4 bases between the two ends. CDR1 GTSNPN and CDR2 SVGIG come from the germline V gene (reference sequence). The CDR3 DNA follows: TGTGCCTGGAGTCAGACCTACGAGCAGTACTTC. Translated, it gives CAWSQTYEQYF.

In nucleotides, the CDR3 is TGCAGTTCTTCCCATGGGGGCAACTATGGCTACACCTTC. Its translation is CSSSHGGNYGYTF. This rearrangement joins TRBV20-1 to TRBJ1-2, with a weak D call TRBD1 (6 bases). Trimming pared 8 bases from V and 2 bases from J, leaving 15 bases between. Germline values: CDR1 DFQATT, CDR2 SNEGSKA (reference sequence). The CDR3 is 13 residues long.

This clone was observed many times. J is TRBJ2-7 and V is TRBV7-2, with a tentative D call TRBD1 (5 bases). CDR1 and CDR2 from the germline V gene are SGHTA and FQGNSA. V was pared by 1 base and J by 3 bases, with 10 bases between. The CDR3 totals 14 residues. CDR3 loop: CASSLGPQVYEQYF. Written as DNA, the CDR3 is TGTGCCAGCAGCTTAGGCCCACAGGTCTACGAGCAGTACTTC.

This clone was observed many times. J is TRBJ2-5 and V is TRBV4-1; D is perhaps TRBD2 (6 bases). V lost 0 bases and J 2 bases, leaving 19 bases between the germline ends. CDR3 length: 18 residues. The germline V gene has CDR1 MGHRA and CDR2 YSYEKL. CDR3 DNA: TGCGCCAGCAGCCAAGACAGGGCCAGCGGGCATATTCAAGAGACCCAGTACTTC. It translates to CASSQDRASGHIQETQYF.

This clone was seen more than once but under ten times. The chain has TRBV7-9 and TRBJ1-2; TRBD1 is a possible D gene (5 bases). Germline CDR1 SEHNR, CDR2 FQNEAQ (reference sequence). This CDR3 has 11 amino acids. V was shortened by 4 bases and J by 10 bases, with 10 bases between the two germline ends. Written as DNA, the CDR3 is TGTGCCAGCAGCTCTGGGGGTGACTACACCTTC. As protein: CASSSGGDYTF.

The chain carries TRBV6-2 or TRBV6-3 and TRBJ2-2, with TRBD1 matching over 7 bases. Germline assignment: CDR1 MNHEY and CDR2 SVGEGT. The CDR3 sequence is 15 residues long. V was pared by 7 bases and J by 4 bases, with 9 bases of the junction left unmatched. CDR3 sequence: CASTEGAGVTGELFF. The CDR3 DNA sequence: TGTGCCAGCACCGAGGGGGCAGGGGTCACCGGGGAGCTGTTTTTT.

This clone has a count of ten or more. The chain employs TRBV5-6 and TRBJ2-7; D might be TRBD1 (6 bases). Germline assignment: CDR1 SGHDT and CDR2 YYEEEE. V lost 7 bases and J 1 base, leaving 15 bases between the germline ends. The CDR3 totals 14 residues. The CDR3 sequence is CASHLRQGSYEQYF. DNA of the CDR3: TGTGCCAGCCATCTACGGCAGGGGTCCTACGAGCAGTACTTC.

This clone is medium-sized (0.01 to 0.1%). This chain uses TRBV6-2 or TRBV6-3 with TRBJ2-7; D might be TRBD2 (6 bases). Germline-derived CDR1 and CDR2 are MNHEY and SVGEGT. V was clipped by 1 base and J by 0 bases, with 16 bases between them. CDR3 length: 17 amino acids. DNA of the CDR3: TGTGCCAGCAGTTACTGGTGGGAGGTACCTAGCTCCTACGAGCAGTACTTC. Encoded protein: CASSYWWEVPSSYEQYF.

Ten or more counts support this clone. This sequence joins TRBV6-1 and TRBJ2-7; 9 bases fit TRBD1. The length of the CDR3 is 14 residues. V was clipped by 7 bases and J by 4 bases; unmatched bases: 8. Germline V gives CDR1 MNHNS, CDR2 SASEGT. This chain's CDR3 is CASTTGTGPYEQYF. The CDR3, as DNA: TGTGCCAGCACTACCGGGACAGGGCCATACGAGCAGTACTTC.

This clone was detected many times. The gene calls are TRBV7-6 and TRBJ2-1; 7 nucleotides line up with TRBD2. The CDR3 consists of 14 residues. V trimming: 3 bases; J trimming: 5 bases; junction bases outside the gene matches: 4. Per the germline V gene, CDR1 is SGHVS and CDR2 is FNYEAQ. The CDR3 region has the DNA TGTGCCAGCAGCTTTGCGGCGGGAGACAATGAGCAGTTCTTC. Translated, it gives CASSFAAGDNEQFF.

This clone has more than one count but fewer than ten. The germline gene is not matched at one end of the junction; a read error may be the cause. The rearrangement joins TRBV28 to TRBJ2-1; D may match TRBD1 or TRBD2 (5 bases each). Germline V CDR1 and CDR2: MDHEN, SYDVKM. The CDR3 is 17 residues long. CDR3 nucleotides: TGTGACAGCAGTACCTTCTTTTGGGGGAGTGGGGACAATGAGCAGTTCTTC. Amino acids: CDSSTFFWGSGDNEQFF. The variable domain in full, completed from reference TRBV28 and TRBJ2-1, reads DVKVTQSSRYLVKRTGEKVFLECVQDMDHENMFWYRQDPGLGLRLIYFSYDVKMKEKGDIPEGYSVSREKKERFSLILESASTNQTSMYLCDSSTFFWGSGDNEQFFGPGTRLTVL.

This clone was observed once. This chain joins TRBV7-2 and TRBJ2-3; no reliable D call. Germline CDR1 is SGHTA and CDR2 is FQGNSA. The CDR3 extends over 14 amino acids. Trimming cost V 6 bases and J 2 bases, with 12 bases left between them. The CDR3 DNA sequence: TGTGCCAGCAGAAAGAACGGCCCCACAGATACGCAGTATTTT. It translates to CASRKNGPTDTQYF.

This clone has ten or more counts. Other DNA sequences in this sample translate to the same CDR3. The chain carries TRBV7-2 and TRBJ1-1; D is unclear. Germline CDR1 reads SGHTA; CDR2 reads FQGNSA. Trimming left V 5 bases short and J 0 bases short, with 7 bases between. The CDR3 sequence is 13 residues long. The CDR3 coding sequence is TGTGCCAGCAGCCCGTACTTGAACACTGAAGCTTTCTTT. It codes for CASSPYLNTEAFF.

V usage is TRBV6-1 and J usage is TRBJ1-3; 8 bases are a match to TRBD1. Trimming removed 2 bases from V and 3 bases from J; junction bases left unmatched: 6. Germline CDR1 is MNHNS and CDR2 is SASEGT. CDR3 length equals 16 residues. Here the CDR3 reads CASSESDREGGNTIYF. CDR3 nucleotide sequence: TGTGCCAGCAGTGAATCGGACAGGGAAGGTGGAAACACCATATATTTT.

In this sample, this clone turned up many times. The chain couples TRBV6-1 to TRBJ1-2; D may be TRBD1 (6 bases). Between the trimmed V and J ends, which lost 5 bases and 7 bases, there was a span of 17 bases. Germline values: CDR1 MNHNS, CDR2 SASEGT. This CDR3 region has 14 residues. The CDR3 sequence: CASSKRRTEGGYTF. CDR3 in DNA: TGTGCCAGCAGTAAGAGACGGACAGAAGGTGGCTACACCTTC.

The V call is TRBV25-1, the J call TRBJ1-4; maybe TRBD1 (5 bases). CDR1 is MGHDK, CDR2 SYGVNS, per germline. The V end was cut by 7 bases, the J end by 9 bases, with 18 bases between. The CDR3 contains 14 residues. The CDR3 is CASKGDRGDKKLFF. CDR3 DNA: TGTGCCAGCAAAGGTGATAGGGGAGACAAAAAACTGTTTTTT. The full variable domain, completed using reference TRBV25-1 and TRBJ1-4, is EADIYQTPRYLVIGTGKKITLECSQTMGHDKMYWYQQDPGMELHLIHYSYGVNSTEKGDLSSESTVSRIRTEHFPLTLESARPSHTSQYLCASKGDRGDKKLFFGSGTQLSVL.

The V and J genes are TRBV27 and TRBJ2-7; possibly TRBD1 or TRBD2 for D (5 bases each). V was cut by 6 bases and J by 0 bases, with 12 bases left in between. The CDR3 runs 14 residues. CDR1 is MNHEY and CDR2 is SMNVEV in the germline V gene (reference sequence). The CDR3 loop reads CASRLGPTSYEQYF. CDR3 DNA: TGTGCCAGCAGACTGGGACCGACCTCCTACGAGCAGTACTTC.

This rearrangement joins TRBV27 to TRBJ2-3; D could derive from TRBD1 or TRBD2 (5 bases each). V lost 6 bases and J lost 5, with 12 bases in between. This CDR3 is built from 13 residues. Looked up from germline, CDR1 is MNHEY and CDR2 is SMNVEV (reference sequence). In nucleotides, the CDR3 is TGTGCCAGCAGAACAGGAGCGGTAGATACGCAGTATTTT. It specifies CASRTGAVDTQYF.

This chain connects TRBV12-3 or TRBV12-4 to TRBJ1-1, with D perhaps matching TRBD1 (6 bases). V lost 7 bases and J lost 1, with 16 bases in between. There are 15 residues in the CDR3. The CDR3: CASIPGHSRNTEAFF. The DNA for the CDR3 is TGTGCCAGCATCCCGGGACATTCCCGGAACACTGAAGCTTTCTTT.

The V gene is TRBV20-1, the J gene TRBJ2-7; unclear D gene. Trimming took off 0 bases at V and 0 bases at J, with 9 bases between the two ends. Germline CDR1 reads DFQATT; CDR2 reads SNEGSKA (reference sequence). The CDR3 consists of 14 residues. In DNA form, the CDR3 reads TGCAGTGCTAGAGATAGGCGGATCTCCTACGAGCAGTACTTC. The encoded protein is CSARDRRISYEQYF.

V usage is TRBV4-1 and J usage is TRBJ2-5; D perhaps matches TRBD1 (5 bases). Trimming removed 1 base from V and 1 base from J, with 13 bases in between. The CDR3 spans 16 residues. CDR1 and CDR2 from the germline V gene are MGHRA and YSYEKL. The CDR3: CASSQGLTAFQETQYF. In DNA form, the CDR3 reads TGCGCCAGCAGCCAAGGGTTGACAGCTTTCCAAGAGACCCAGTACTTC.

The gene calls are TRBV20-1 and TRBJ2-7; D possibly uses TRBD1 or TRBD2 (5 bases each). Germline values: CDR1 DFQATT, CDR2 SNEGSKA (reference sequence). The CDR3 contains 15 residues. The ends were cut back, 7 bases at V and 4 bases at J, with 23 bases in the middle. The CDR3 nucleotides read TGCAGTGTGCAAGGATACGTTTCGGGGCCTTACGAGCAGTACTTC. The encoded protein is CSVQGYVSGPYEQYF.

This clone was observed a few times. The gene calls are TRBV10-1 and TRBJ2-5, with TRBD1 matching 9 bases. The CDR3 length is 13 residues. The germline V gene encodes CDR1 WNHNN and CDR2 SYGVQD (reference sequence). V lost 7 bases and J lost 5; bases outside the gene matches: 5. The CDR3 region is CASNPGTGETQYF. CDR3 nucleotide sequence: TGCGCCAGCAACCCCGGGACAGGGGAGACCCAGTACTTC.

By its share, this clone is medium-sized. The gene calls are TRBV27 and TRBJ2-7; 7 bases line up with TRBD2. Germline CDR1 is MNHEY and CDR2 is SMNVEV (reference sequence). The CDR3 sequence is 13 residues long. Losses at the gene ends were 4 bases for V and 4 bases for J; bases not matched to a gene: 4. The CDR3 bases are TGTGCCAGCAGTTGGGGGGAGGGTTACGAGCAGTACTTC. It yields the protein CASSWGEGYEQYF.

At least ten counts were recorded for this clone. V gene TRBV6-1 combines with J gene TRBJ1-4, with D perhaps matching TRBD1 (6 bases). This CDR3 has 11 amino acids. The germline V gene encodes CDR1 MNHNS and CDR2 SASEGT. With 6 bases removed from V and 14 bases from J, the gap between germline ends came to 13 bases. The CDR3 loop reads CASRHTQGLFF. The CDR3 DNA follows: TGTGCCAGCAGACACACCCAGGGGCTGTTTTTT.